Here is one TCR beta chain with its context. Its antigen is still unknown. Profiled with immunoSEQ multiplex PCR; TCRdb holds only in-frame clones, not every one. The sample shows roughly 2.1 million clones, 90% to 95% of them seen only once. CDR1 is MDHEN and CDR2 is SYDVKM in the germline V gene. Trimming cost V 4 bases and J 1 base, with 10 bases left between them. The CDR3 has 14 amino acids. Selected positively for CCR7 and CD45RO-negative, naive CD8 cells excluded terminally differentiated effector memory CD45RA+ cells. The sample comes from a study of shared clonotypes between healthy human individuals. Study-wide results and limits: A handful of donors shared 4.5% to 6.5% of their naive CD4 clonotypes.

The sequence came from a man between 18 and 35 years old in good health. Some clones in this sample may be carry-over from other donors' samples. Sequenced input: naive CD8+ T cells from PBMCs. This rearrangement joins TRBV28 to TRBJ2-5; no clear D gene. The CDR3 region is CASSWLQSQETQYF. For the CDR3, the DNA is TGTGCCAGCAGTTGGCTACAGTCCCAAGAGACCCAGTACTTC. Full variable domain (outside the CDR3, taken from reference TRBV28 and TRBJ2-5): DVKVTQSSRYLVKRTGEKVFLECVQDMDHENMFWYRQDPGLGLRLIYFSYDVKMKEKGDIPEGYSVSREKKERFSLILESASTNQTSMYLCASSWLQSQETQYFGPGTRLLVL.